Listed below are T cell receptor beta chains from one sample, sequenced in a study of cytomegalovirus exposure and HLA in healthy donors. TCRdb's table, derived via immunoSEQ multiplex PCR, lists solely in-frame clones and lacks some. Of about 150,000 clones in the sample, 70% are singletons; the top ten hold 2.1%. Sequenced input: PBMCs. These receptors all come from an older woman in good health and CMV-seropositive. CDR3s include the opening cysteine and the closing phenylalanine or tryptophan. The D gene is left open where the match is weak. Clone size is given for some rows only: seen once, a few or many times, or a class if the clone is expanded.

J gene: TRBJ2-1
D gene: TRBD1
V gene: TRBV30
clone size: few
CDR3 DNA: TGTGCCTGGCGGGACAGGGGACGGAATGAGCAGTTCTTC
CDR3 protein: CAWRDRGRNEQFF

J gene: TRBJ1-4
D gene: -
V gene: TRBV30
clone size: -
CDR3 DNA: TGTGCCTGGAGTGGGGGGGGACAAAGTGAAAAACTGTTTTTT
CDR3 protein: CAWSGGGQSEKLFF

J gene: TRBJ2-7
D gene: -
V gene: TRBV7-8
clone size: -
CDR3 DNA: TGTGCCAGCAGCTTAACCGAGGGATACGAGCAGTACTTC
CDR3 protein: CASSLTEGYEQYF

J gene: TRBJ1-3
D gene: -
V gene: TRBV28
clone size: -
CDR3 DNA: TGTGCCAGCAGTTCCTTAAACACCATATATTTT
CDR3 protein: CASSSLNTIYF

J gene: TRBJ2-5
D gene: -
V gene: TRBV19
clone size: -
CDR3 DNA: TGTGCCAGTAGTAAAAACGGGGGACAAGAGACCCAGTACTTC
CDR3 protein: CASSKNGGQETQYF

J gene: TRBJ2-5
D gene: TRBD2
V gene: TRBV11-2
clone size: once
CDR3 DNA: TGTGCCAGCAGCTTAGAAGCGGGAGTACTCGAGACCCAGTACTTC
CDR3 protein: CASSLEAGVLETQYF

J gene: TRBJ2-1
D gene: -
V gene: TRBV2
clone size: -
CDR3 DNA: TGTGCCAGCAGTGTGGAGGCGGGAACTGAGCAGTTCTTC
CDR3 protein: CASSVEAGTEQFF

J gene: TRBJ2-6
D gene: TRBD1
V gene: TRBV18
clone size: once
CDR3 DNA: TGTGCCAGCTCACCTATACAGGGGGCGAGCTCTGGGGCCAACGTCCTGACTTTC
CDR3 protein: CASSPIQGASSGANVLTF

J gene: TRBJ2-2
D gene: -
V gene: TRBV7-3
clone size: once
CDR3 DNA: TGTGCCAGCAGCGGTGATAGACTCGGGGAGCTGTTTTTT
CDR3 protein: CASSGDRLGELFF

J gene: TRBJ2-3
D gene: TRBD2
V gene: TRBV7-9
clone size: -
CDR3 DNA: TGTGCCAGCAGCCCGTTAGCGGGAGGGGGAGATACGCAGTATTTT
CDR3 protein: CASSPLAGGGDTQYF

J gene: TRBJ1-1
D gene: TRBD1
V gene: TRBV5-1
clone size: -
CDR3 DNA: TGCGCCAGCAGCTTGGGGACAGGGGGCTTCACTGAAGCTTTCTTT
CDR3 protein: CASSLGTGGFTEAFF

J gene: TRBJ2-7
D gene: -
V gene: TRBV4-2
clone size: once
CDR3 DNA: TGTGCCAGCAGCCAAGGGCTAGTAGCCTACGAGCAGTACTTC
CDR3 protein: CASSQGLVAYEQYF

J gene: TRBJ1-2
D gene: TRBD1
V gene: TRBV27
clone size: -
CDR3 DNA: TGTGCCAGCAGTTCGTCCGGGACAGGGAACTATGGCTACACCTTC
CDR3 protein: CASSSSGTGNYGYTF

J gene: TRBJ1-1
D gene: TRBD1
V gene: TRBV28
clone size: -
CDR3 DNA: TGTGCCAGCAGCTTTCAGGGGGTTGGGAACACTGAAGCTTTCTTT
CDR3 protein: CASSFQGVGNTEAFF

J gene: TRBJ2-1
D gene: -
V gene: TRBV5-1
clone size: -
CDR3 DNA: TGCGCCAGCAGGCCAACGACAGTCAATGAGCAGTTCTTC
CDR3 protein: CASRPTTVNEQFF

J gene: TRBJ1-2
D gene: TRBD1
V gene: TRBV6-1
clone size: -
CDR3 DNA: TGTGCCAGCAGTGATTTAGGGACAGGCTATGGCTACACCTTC
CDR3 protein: CASSDLGTGYGYTF

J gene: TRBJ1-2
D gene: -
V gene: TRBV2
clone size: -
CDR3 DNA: TGTGCCAGCGGGCCTCAGGTGAACTATGGCTACACCTTC
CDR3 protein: CASGPQVNYGYTF

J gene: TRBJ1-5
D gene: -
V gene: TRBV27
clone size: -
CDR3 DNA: TGTGCCAGCAGTCCCTCTAACAGGGCCCCTAGGCAGCCCCAGCATTTT
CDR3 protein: CASSPSNRAPRQPQHF

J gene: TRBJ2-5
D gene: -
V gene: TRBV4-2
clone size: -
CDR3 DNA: TGTGCCAGCAGCCAAGATCTCTCGAACGCAGGGGTATCGGGGACCCAGTACTTC
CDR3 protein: CASSQDLSNAGVSGTQYF

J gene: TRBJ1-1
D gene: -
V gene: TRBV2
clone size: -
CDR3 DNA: TGTGCCAGCAGTGAAACCTTGAACAGGGTAGCTAGGCCTGAAGCTTTCTTT
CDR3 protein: CASSETLNRVARPEAFF

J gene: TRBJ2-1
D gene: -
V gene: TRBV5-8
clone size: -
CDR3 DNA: TGTGCCAGCAGCTTGGCCAGCGTCTACAATGAGCAGTTCTTC
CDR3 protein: CASSLASVYNEQFF

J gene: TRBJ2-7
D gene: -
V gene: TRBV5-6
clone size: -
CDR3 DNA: TGTGCCAGCAGCTACCGCGGGACTGGGACCTACGAGCAGTACTTC
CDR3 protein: CASSYRGTGTYEQYF

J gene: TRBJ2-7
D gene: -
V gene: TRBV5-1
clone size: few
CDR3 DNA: TGCGCCAGCAGCATAACCTTGACAGGCCGCTCCTACGAGCAGTACTTC
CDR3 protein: CASSITLTGRSYEQYF

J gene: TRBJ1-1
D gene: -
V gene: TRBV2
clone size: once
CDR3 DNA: TGTGCCAGCAGGGGCGACAGCCTCACTGAAGCTTTCTTT
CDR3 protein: CASRGDSLTEAFF

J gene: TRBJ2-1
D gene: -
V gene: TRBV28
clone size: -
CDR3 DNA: TGTGCCAGCAGAGCCAGGGATGAGCAGTTCTTC
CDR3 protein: CASRARDEQFF

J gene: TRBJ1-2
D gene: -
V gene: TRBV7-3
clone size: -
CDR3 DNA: TGTGCCAGCAGCCCTAACCCGGGAGGAGTTGGATATGGCTACACCTTC
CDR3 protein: CASSPNPGGVGYGYTF

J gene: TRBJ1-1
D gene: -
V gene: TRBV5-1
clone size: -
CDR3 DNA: TGCGCCAGCAGCTTGGTGGGAAACAGGGTGAACACTGAAGCTTTCTTT
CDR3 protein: CASSLVGNRVNTEAFF

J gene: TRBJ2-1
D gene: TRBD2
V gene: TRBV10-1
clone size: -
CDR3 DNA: TGCGCCAGCAGTGAGGGCGGGAGTCAGGATGAGCAGTTCTTC
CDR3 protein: CASSEGGSQDEQFF

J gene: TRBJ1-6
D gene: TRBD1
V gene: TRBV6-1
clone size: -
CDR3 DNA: TGTGCCAGCAGTGCCCTACAGGGGGAGTCACCCCTCCACTTT
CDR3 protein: CASSALQGESPLHF

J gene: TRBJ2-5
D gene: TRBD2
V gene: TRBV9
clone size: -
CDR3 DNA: TGTGCCAGCAGCGTAGGGCTAGCGGGAGGGCGAGAGGAGACCCAGTACTTC
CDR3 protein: CASSVGLAGGREETQYF

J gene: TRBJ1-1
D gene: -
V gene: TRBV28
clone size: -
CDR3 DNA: TGTGCCAGCAACCTGCCACAGAACACTGAAGCTTTCTTT
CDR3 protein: CASNLPQNTEAFF

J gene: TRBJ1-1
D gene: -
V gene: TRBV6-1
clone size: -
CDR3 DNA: TGTGCCAGCAATATTGGACAGAGACTTGAAGCTTTCTTT
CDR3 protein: CASNIGQRLEAFF

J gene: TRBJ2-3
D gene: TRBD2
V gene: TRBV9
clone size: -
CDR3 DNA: TGTGCCAGCAGCACGGGTAGACTAGCGGGTTTCACAGATACGCAGTATTTT
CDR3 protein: CASSTGRLAGFTDTQYF

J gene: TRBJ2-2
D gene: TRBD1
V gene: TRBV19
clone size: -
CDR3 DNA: TGTGCCAGTAGTATCCGGACAGGGATCGGGGAGCTGTTTTTT
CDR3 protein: CASSIRTGIGELFF

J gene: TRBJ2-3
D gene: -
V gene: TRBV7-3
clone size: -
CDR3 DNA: TGTGCCAGCAGTCTAACAGGGACCCCCCACACAGATACGCAGTATTTT
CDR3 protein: CASSLTGTPHTDTQYF

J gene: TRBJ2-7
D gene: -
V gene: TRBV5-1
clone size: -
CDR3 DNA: TGCGCCAGCAGCTTGCAGGGTTTAGGGGCCTACGAGCAGTACTTC
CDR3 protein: CASSLQGLGAYEQYF

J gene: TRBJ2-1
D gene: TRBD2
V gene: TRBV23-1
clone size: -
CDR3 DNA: TGCGCCAGCAGTCATGGTTGGCGGGAGGGATTCTACAATGAGCAGTTCTTC
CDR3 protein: CASSHGWREGFYNEQFF

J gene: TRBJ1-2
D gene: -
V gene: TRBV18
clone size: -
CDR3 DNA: TGTGCCAGCTCTCCCGGTCCCTCTGGTGGCTATGGCTACACCTTC
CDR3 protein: CASSPGPSGGYGYTF

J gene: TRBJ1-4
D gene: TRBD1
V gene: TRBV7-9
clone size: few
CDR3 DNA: TGTGCCAGCAGCTTGGGGACAGGGGCGGGAGAAAAACTGTTTTTT
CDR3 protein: CASSLGTGAGEKLFF

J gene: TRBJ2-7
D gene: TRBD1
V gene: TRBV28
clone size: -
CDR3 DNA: TGTGCCAGCAGCCCCGGGACAGGGGGCCACTCCTACGAGCAGTACTTC
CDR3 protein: CASSPGTGGHSYEQYF

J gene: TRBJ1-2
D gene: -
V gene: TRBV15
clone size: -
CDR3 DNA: TGTGCCACCAGCAGACCGACACAGGCCGCCTATGGCTACACCTTC
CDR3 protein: CATSRPTQAAYGYTF